The clone carrying this T cell receptor (beta chain) was picked up a small number of times. What it binds is not known. The sample comes from a study of Ad26.COV2.S vaccination and SARS-CoV-2 variants. Study-wide points: Spike-specific responses of CD8+ and CD4+ T cells were reported to display substantial breadth after vaccination. Similar non-spike TCR breadth was observed in recipients of vaccine and of placebo.

Repertoires were generated with immunoSEQ multiplex PCR, while TCRdb's copy carries only in-frame clones and drops some. The table has about 94,000 clones, approximately 82% seen once. Trimming stripped 5 bases from V and 6 bases from J, with 10 bases between. Germline assignment: CDR1 SGHNT and CDR2 YENEEA. The CDR3 sequence is 12 residues long. Specimen: peripheral blood, collected after recovery from COVID-19. This TCR was recovered from a human donor who had recovered from COVID-19. The chain is built from TRBV11-3 and TRBJ1-1, with no clear D. The CDR3 DNA reads as TGTGCCAGCAGCGATCGTTGGGCTGAAGCTTTCTTT. As protein: CASSDRWAEAFF. Together with reference TRBV11-3 and TRBJ1-1, the CDR3 gives the full variable domain: EAGVVQSPRYKIIEKKQPVAFWCNPISGHNTLYWYLQNLGQGPELLIRYENEEAVDDSQLPKDRFSAERLKGVDSTLKIQPAELGDSAVYLCASSDRWAEAFFGQGTRLTVV.